These 32 T cell receptor beta chains share one sample of origin, sequenced in a study of T cell responses to AZD1222 COVID-19 vaccine. Profiling relied on immunoSEQ multiplex PCR, and the TCRdb table lists in-frame clones only, not all of them. The sample shows about 100,000 clones, less than 90% of them seen only once. The material was peripheral blood, obtained on day 0 of AZD1222 vaccination. Every receptor here comes from an adult in good health.

Concerning this clone itself: One junction end disagrees with the germline gene, perhaps due to a read error. J is TRBJ1-5 and V is TRBV5-8; weak D call: TRBD1 (5 bases). The CDR3 contains 12 residues. Germline values: CDR1 SGHTS, CDR2 YDEGEE. In DNA form, the CDR3 reads TGTGCCAGCAGCTTGGCCCCAGCGGGACCCGCTTTT. It encodes CASSLAPAGPAF.

The V gene is TRBV10-3, the J gene TRBJ2-7; perhaps TRBD2 as D (5 bases). CDR3 size: 17 residues. CDR1 and CDR2 (germline): ENHRY, SYGVKD. The V end lost 5 bases, the J end lost 2 bases, and 22 bases lay between the germline ends. CDR3 loop: CAISLPVSSGDPYEQYF. The CDR3, as DNA: TGTGCCATCAGTCTCCCAGTTTCGAGCGGCGACCCCTACGAGCAGTACTTC.

The chain couples TRBV6-5 to TRBJ2-7; tentative D call: TRBD2 (6 bases). This CDR3 comprises 14 residues. Trimming stripped 2 bases from V and 2 bases from J, with 10 bases between. Per the germline V gene, CDR1 is MNHEY and CDR2 is SVGAGI. CDR3 sequence (DNA): TGTGCCAGCAGTTACGGGGACTCAACCTACGAGCAGTACTTC. Translation gives CASSYGDSTYEQYF.

This clone was counted between two and nine times. This chain links TRBV7-6 with TRBJ2-7; 8 bases map to TRBD2. CDR3 length: 15 residues. The V and J ends lost 5 bases and 2 bases, in that order; junction bases with no gene match: 8. Germline V gene lookup returns CDR1 SGHVS and CDR2 FNYEAQ. CDR3 DNA: TGTGCCAGCAGCGGGGGACTAGGAAATACCTACGAGCAGTACTTC. Protein sequence: CASSGGLGNTYEQYF.

This clone was seen only once. The CDR3 nucleotides are TGTGCCAGCGGAACTCTTACCCGTGAATTACCGGACGAGCAGTACTTC. The encoded protein is CASGTLTRELPDEQYF. The chain uses TRBV7-9 and TRBJ2-7; D gene ambiguous. The germline CDR1 and CDR2 sequences are SEHNR and FQNEAQ (reference sequence). Trimming shortened V by 8 bases and J by 5 bases, and 25 bases separated the two germline ends. This CDR3 has 16 amino acids. The full variable domain, its missing parts supplied by reference TRBV7-9 and TRBJ2-7, is DTGVSQNPRHKITKRGQNVTFRCDPISEHNRLYWYRQTLGQGPEFLTYFQNEAQLEKSRLLSDRFSAERPKGSFSTLEIQRTEQGDSAMYLCASGTLTRELPDEQYFGPGTRLTVT.

J is TRBJ1-5 and V is TRBV15; tentatively, D is TRBD1 (6 bases). Trimming stripped 1 base from V and 4 bases from J, with 14 bases between. CDR1 LNHNV and CDR2 YYDKDF come from the germline V gene (reference sequence). The CDR3 is 16 residues long. The DNA of the CDR3 is TGTGCCACCAGCAGAGCTCTTCAGGGGATGAATCAGCCCCAGCATTTT. Amino acids: CATSRALQGMNQPQHF.

This chain joins TRBV4-3 and TRBJ1-1; 9 bases are shared with TRBD1. The CDR3 has 19 amino acids. From germline, CDR1 is LGHNA and CDR2 YSLEER. Trimming took 0 bases from V and 1 from J; bases not matched to a gene: 12. CDR3 nucleotide sequence: TGCGCCAGCAGCCAAGATAGGTGGGGCACAGGGGGCGCGAACACTGAAGCTTTCTTT. This encodes CASSQDRWGTGGANTEAFF.

This chain connects TRBV2 to TRBJ2-1, with 9 nucleotides matching TRBD2. Germline lookup yields CDR1 SNHLY and CDR2 FYNNEI. V lost 3 bases and J lost 6; bases outside the gene matches: 12. The CDR3 loop spans 17 amino acids. CDR3 protein: CASSEGASGALFNEQFF. The DNA of the CDR3 is TGTGCCAGCAGTGAGGGGGCTAGCGGGGCCCTTTTCAATGAGCAGTTCTTC.

The chain carries TRBV6-2 or TRBV6-3 and TRBJ1-1, with a weak D call TRBD1 (5 bases). The length of the CDR3 is 16 residues. Germline V gene sequence: CDR1 MNHEY, CDR2 SVGEGT. Trimming stripped 2 bases from V and 0 bases from J, with 13 bases between. The CDR3 spells CASSYPGQTLNTEAFF. In DNA form, the CDR3 reads TGTGCCAGCAGTTACCCTGGACAAACGCTGAACACTGAAGCTTTCTTT.

This clone was seen only once. V is TRBV18 and J is TRBJ2-3, with D perhaps assigned TRBD1 or TRBD2 (5 bases each). Germline V CDR1 and CDR2: KGHSH, LQKENI. Trimming shortened V by 0 bases and J by 1 base, and 11 bases separated the two germline ends. The CDR3 runs 16 residues. CDR3 in DNA: TGTGCCAGCTCACCACCTCGAGGGGAAGGCACAGATACGCAGTATTTT. Protein: CASSPPRGEGTDTQYF. Variable domain in full (rest from reference TRBV18 and TRBJ2-3): NAGVMQNPRHLVRRRGQEARLRCSPMKGHSHVYWYRQLPEEGLKFMVYLQKENIIDESGMPKERFSAEFPKEGPSILRIQQVVRGDSAAYFCASSPPRGEGTDTQYFGPGTRLTVL.

This clone was counted a few times. This chain connects TRBV24-1 to TRBJ1-5; weak D call: TRBD1 (5 bases). This CDR3 has 15 residues. Germline CDR1 reads KGHDR; CDR2 reads SFDVKD. V was pared by 4 bases and J by 1 base, with 10 bases between. DNA of the CDR3: TGTGCCACCAGTGAGGGGCTCGAAAGCAATCAGCCCCAGCATTTT. Residues: CATSEGLESNQPQHF.

This chain joins TRBV7-2 and TRBJ1-1; D uncertain. The V gene's germline CDR1 is SGHTA and CDR2 FQGNSA. Trimming removed 5 bases from V and 4 bases from J, with 17 bases in between. This CDR3 comprises 15 residues. The CDR3 nucleotides are TGTGCCAGCAGCCAGGCCCAAGGGTCGGGCACTGAAGCTTTCTTT. Protein product: CASSQAQGSGTEAFF.

V usage is TRBV30 and J usage is TRBJ1-2; D perhaps matches TRBD1 (6 bases). Per the germline V gene, CDR1 is GTSNPN and CDR2 is SVGIG (reference sequence). This CDR3 is built from 12 residues. With 1 base removed from V and 3 bases from J, the gap between germline ends came to 6 bases. The CDR3 DNA reads as TGTGCCTGGAGTGAGGGGGACTATGGCTACACCTTC. Its translation: CAWSEGDYGYTF.

The chain is built from TRBV20-1 and TRBJ2-7, with 11 positions matching TRBD1. Trimming cost V 3 bases and J 2 bases; bases outside gene matches: 6. Germline V gene lookup returns CDR1 DFQATT and CDR2 SNEGSKA (reference sequence). CDR3 length equals 15 residues. CDR3 bases: TGCAGTGCTAGTGCGGGACAGGGGGGAGCCTACGAGCAGTACTTC. Translating it yields CSASAGQGGAYEQYF.

The chain is built from TRBV16 and TRBJ2-1; 10 nucleotides agree with TRBD1. The V segment lost 1 base and the J segment 4 bases; nucleotides outside the gene matches: 7. The CDR3 covers 17 residues. Germline values: CDR1 KGHSY, CDR2 FQNENV. CDR3 residues: CASSQYPGQGTYNEQFF. Here the CDR3 DNA reads TGTGCCAGCAGCCAATATCCGGGACAGGGGACGTACAATGAGCAGTTCTTC.

The V call is TRBV3-1 (or the pseudogene TRBV3-2), the J call TRBJ2-5, with 11 nucleotides matching TRBD2. The CDR3 loop spans 17 amino acids. V dropped 4 bases and J dropped 5; count of bases not matched to a gene: 12. Germline CDR1 reads LGHDT; CDR2 reads YNNKEL (reference sequence). The CDR3 loop reads CASSPRGSGRARETQYF. The CDR3 DNA follows: TGTGCCAGCAGCCCTCGGGGTAGCGGGAGGGCCAGGGAGACCCAGTACTTC.

The chain has TRBV19 and TRBJ2-1, with 8 bases lining up with TRBD1. Germline-derived CDR1 and CDR2 are LNHDA and SQIVND (reference sequence). V lost 8 bases and J lost 1; bases outside the gene matches: 1. The CDR3 runs to 13 residues. DNA for the CDR3: TGTGCCAGTGGACAGGGTTCCTACAATGAGCAGTTCTTC. It yields the protein CASGQGSYNEQFF.

This chain connects TRBV18 to TRBJ1-1; D gene ambiguous. This CDR3 comprises 16 residues. Germline values: CDR1 KGHSH, CDR2 LQKENI. V gave up 2 bases and J gave up 0 bases, with 13 bases separating them. CDR3 region: CASSPGGSLMNTEAFF. CDR3 in DNA: TGTGCCAGCTCACCAGGTGGCAGCCTGATGAACACTGAAGCTTTCTTT.

J is TRBJ1-2 and V is TRBV7-9; D may be TRBD1 (6 bases). Germline loops: CDR1 SEHNR, CDR2 FQNEAQ (reference sequence). Trimming took 0 bases from V and 7 from J, leaving 27 bases between them. The CDR3 has 19 residues. The CDR3 loop is CASSLALSWGRVNYSGYTF. The DNA for the CDR3 is TGTGCCAGCAGCTTAGCGCTAAGCTGGGGGCGCGTCAATTACTCTGGCTACACCTTC.

This rearrangement joins TRBV9 to TRBJ2-3; D is perhaps TRBD2 (5 bases). V was clipped by 0 bases and J by 4 bases, with 9 bases between them. From germline, CDR1 is SGDLS and CDR2 YYNGEE. This CDR3 has 14 amino acids. In DNA form, the CDR3 reads TGTGCCAGCAGCGTAGCCGGACTTGCAGATACGCAGTATTTT. Its protein product is CASSVAGLADTQYF.

The rearrangement joins TRBV2 to TRBJ2-2, with a weak D call TRBD2 (5 bases). CDR3 length equals 13 residues. Germline assignment: CDR1 SNHLY and CDR2 FYNNEI. The V and J ends lost 8 bases and 7 bases respectively, with 14 bases between them. The CDR3 coding sequence is TGTGCCAGCGGGTTAGCCGGGATCGGGGAGCTGTTTTTT. It codes for CASGLAGIGELFF.

The V and J genes are TRBV7-3 and TRBJ1-2; weak D call: TRBD1 (6 bases). Deletions cut 4 bases from V and 10 bases from J, with 13 bases between. The germline V gene encodes CDR1 SGHTA and CDR2 FQGTGA. CDR3 length: 12 amino acids. CDR3: CASSSSRGFYTF. The CDR3 nucleotides read TGTGCCAGCAGCTCGAGCAGGGGCTTCTACACCTTC.

The chain couples TRBV14 to TRBJ2-1, with 12 nucleotides matching TRBD2. Germline values: CDR1 SGHDN, CDR2 FVKESK. This CDR3 comprises 18 residues. V lost 3 bases and J lost 7; bases outside the gene matches: 13. The CDR3 sequence is CASSHRLAGAPRGNEQFF. CDR3 sequence (DNA): TGTGCCAGCAGCCACCGACTAGCGGGAGCCCCCCGGGGAAATGAGCAGTTCTTC.

CDR3: CASSQGVSYEQYF. The CDR3 nucleotides are TGCGCCAGCAGCCAAGGGGTATCCTACGAGCAGTACTTC. The chain recombines TRBV4-1 with TRBJ2-7; D gene unclear. The CDR3 is 13 residues long. Trimming removed 1 base at V and 1 base at J, with 5 bases between. The germline V gene has CDR1 MGHRA and CDR2 YSYEKL.

The chain is built from TRBV18 and TRBJ2-7; weak D call: TRBD1 (5 bases). The CDR3 spans 12 residues. The V gene's germline CDR1 is KGHSH and CDR2 LQKENI. V lost 6 bases and J 6 bases, leaving 12 bases between the germline ends. CDR3 amino acids: CASSPGASEQYF. CDR3 sequence (DNA): TGTGCCAGCTCCCCTGGGGCATCCGAGCAGTACTTC.

The V and J genes are TRBV19 and TRBJ1-6; 7 bases fit TRBD1. CDR1 is LNHDA and CDR2 is SQIVND in the germline V gene (reference sequence). Losses at the gene ends were 0 bases for V and 3 bases for J; bases not matched to a gene: 8. CDR3 length: 18 residues. The CDR3 DNA reads TGTGCCAGTAGTATAGACTTGGCTCAGGGGGTCTATAATTCACCCCTCCACTTT. Its translation: CASSIDLAQGVYNSPLHF.

The chain employs TRBV6-5 and TRBJ1-2; a weak D match, TRBD1 (6 bases). This CDR3 is built from 16 residues. The germline V and J ends were trimmed by 4 bases and 0 bases, with 15 bases remaining between them. Looked up from germline, CDR1 is MNHEY and CDR2 is SVGAGI. The CDR3 coding sequence is TGTGCCAGCAGTTCCGGGACACTCTCAACTAACTATGGCTACACCTTC. Encoded protein: CASSSGTLSTNYGYTF.

This chain links TRBV14 with TRBJ1-1, with 8 bases matching TRBD1. The CDR3 totals 15 residues. Germline assignment: CDR1 SGHDN and CDR2 FVKESK. V trimming: 1 base; J trimming: 4 bases; junction bases outside the gene matches: 5. DNA for the CDR3: TGTGCCAGCAGCCAAGCAAGGACAGGGCCCACTGAAGCTTTCTTT. This gives the protein CASSQARTGPTEAFF.

This chain joins TRBV19 and TRBJ2-1; D gene unclear. V lost 4 bases to trimming and J lost 6 bases, with 4 bases between them. Germline values: CDR1 LNHDA, CDR2 SQIVND (reference sequence). CDR3 size: 11 residues. CDR3 coding DNA: TGTGCCAGTAGTACCTCCAATGAGCAGTTCTTC. This encodes CASSTSNEQFF.

The chain recombines TRBV28 with TRBJ1-3; 7 positions match TRBD1. CDR3 size: 16 residues. Germline CDR1 reads MDHEN; CDR2 reads SYDVKM. Losses at the gene ends were 5 bases for V and 0 bases for J; bases not matched to a gene: 7. The CDR3 spells CASSLPRTGSGNTIYF. CDR3 bases: TGTGCCAGCAGTCTCCCCCGGACAGGCTCTGGAAACACCATATATTTT.

The V gene is TRBV7-6, the J gene TRBJ2-1, with D tentatively TRBD2 (7 bases). This CDR3 is 14 amino acids long. Germline CDR1 is SGHVS and CDR2 is FNYEAQ. Trimming took off 3 bases at V and 15 bases at J, with 21 bases between the two ends. CDR3 amino acids: CASSFGGGEHPVFF. CDR3 in DNA: TGTGCCAGCAGCTTTGGGGGGGGCGAACACCCCGTGTTCTTC.

The J gene is TRBJ2-7, the V gene TRBV11-3, with 7 bases aligning to TRBD2. Unmatched junction bases numbered 6, after V lost 8 bases and J lost 2 bases. CDR1 SGHNT and CDR2 YENEEA come from the germline V gene. The CDR3 sequence is 13 residues long. The CDR3 nucleotides are TGTGCCAGCGAGGGGACTAAAACCTACGAGCAGTACTTC. Translating it yields CASEGTKTYEQYF.